This T cell receptor beta chain stems from a study of regulatory T cells in long-lasting Graves disease. Findings and caveats of the study: Lower TCR diversity characterized persistent Graves' patients relative to newly diagnosed patients. Gene preferences differed: TRBV28, TRBJ1-2, TRBJ2-5 in persistent cases.

In building TCR beta libraries, iRepertoire HTBI primers were used together with Arm-PCR of CDR3 regions. Each CDR3 protein is one row after TCRdb ran MiXCR on the multiplex PCR reads. The profile shows approximately 270,000 distinct CDR3 sequences, around 19% of them singletons. This CDR3 is 17 amino acids long. The V gene end was trimmed by 8 bases and the J gene end by 2 bases; junction bases not matched to a gene: 15. Time point indicated: newly diagnosed GD, antithyroid drugs for less than 3 months. The authors made the TCR library using RNA they extracted from PBMCs. This clonotype appeared many times. What it recognizes is unknown. This same sample was also part of a study on T cells in Graves' hyperthyroidism and ophthalmopathy. This second study notes: Hyperthyroidism, newly diagnosed and lasting under 2 months, affected patients aged 18 to 65.

The sequence was obtained from a woman in her 30s with Graves disease. Material: peripheral blood mononuclear cells (PBMCs), obtained at new diagnosis, from a patient treated with antithyroid drugs. The rearrangement uses TRBV12-3 or TRBV12-4 and TRBJ1-2; 9 bases agree with TRBD1. Written as DNA, the CDR3 is TGTGCCAGCTTTTCCATTACAGGGGGCGCGGAGAACTATGGCTACACCTTC. Its translation: CASFSITGGAENYGYTF.